Below, 30 T cell receptor beta chains from the same sample are listed, as sequenced in a study of shared T cell receptors in the human thymus. Profiling relied on immunoSEQ multiplex PCR, and the TCRdb table lists in-frame clones only, not all of them. The data show over 650,000 clones, over 75% seen once. These data also featured in a second study, about human thymus T cells.

The sequenced sample was thymocytes. The receptors here all came from a boy under two years old with a congenital heart defect.

The chain is built from TRBV25-1 and TRBJ2-7, with TRBD1 identical over 8 bases. The CDR3 sequence is 17 residues long. V lost 2 bases to trimming and J lost 2 bases; unmatched junction nucleotides: 11. Germline-derived CDR1 and CDR2 are MGHDK and SYGVNS. CDR3 protein: CASSEPRQGMKPYEQYF. The CDR3 bases are TGTGCCAGCAGTGAACCAAGACAGGGGATGAAGCCCTACGAGCAGTACTTC.

The chain has TRBV6-4 and TRBJ1-2, with TRBD1 matching over 9 bases. Germline CDR1 and CDR2: MRHNA and SNTAGT. V trimming: 2 bases; J trimming: 7 bases; junction bases outside the gene matches: 8. The CDR3 totals 15 residues. CDR3 residues: CASSDGRDRDSGYTF. Here the CDR3 DNA reads TGTGCCAGCAGTGACGGCCGGGACAGGGATAGTGGCTACACCTTC.

The V and J genes are TRBV19 and TRBJ1-2, with 7 bases lining up with TRBD1. Germline values: CDR1 LNHDA, CDR2 SQIVND (reference sequence). This CDR3 region has 17 residues. V was pared by 0 bases and J by 4 bases, with 11 bases of the junction left unmatched. CDR3 sequence reads: CASSIDRDSLDGYGYTF. The CDR3 DNA is TGTGCCAGTAGTATAGATCGGGACAGCCTAGATGGCTATGGCTACACCTTC.

This chain joins TRBV7-3 and TRBJ2-3, with 7 bases aligning to TRBD1. Germline assignment: CDR1 SGHTA and CDR2 FQGTGA. V shed 5 bases and J 0 bases; nucleotides not matched to a gene: 8. The CDR3 runs 16 residues. The CDR3 coding sequence is TGTGCCAGCAGCCTCCGGGACAGACTTAGCACAGATACGCAGTATTTT. It translates to CASSLRDRLSTDTQYF.

This sequence joins TRBV4-3 and TRBJ2-1, with a tentative D call TRBD2 (7 bases). The V gene lost 2 bases and the J gene lost 5 bases, with 13 bases spanning the gap. Germline CDR1 reads LGHNA; CDR2 reads YSLEER. There are 15 residues in the CDR3. The CDR3 loop is CASSQKGGSDNEQFF. CDR3 bases: TGCGCCAGCAGCCAAAAGGGGGGGTCAGACAATGAGCAGTTCTTC.

CDR3 in amino acids: CASSQDGQIYEQYF. CDR3 bases: TGCGCCAGCAGCCAAGACGGACAAATATACGAGCAGTACTTC. V gene TRBV4-3 combines with J gene TRBJ2-7, with D tentatively TRBD1 (5 bases). The V gene lost 0 bases and the J gene lost 4 bases, with 10 bases spanning the gap. This CDR3 has 14 amino acids. Germline assignment: CDR1 LGHNA and CDR2 YSLEER.

The chain combines TRBV19 with TRBJ1-2, with 9 bases that match TRBD1. J lost 6 bases, V lost 6 bases, and 5 bases had no gene match. The CDR3 has 13 amino acids. The germline V gene encodes CDR1 LNHDA and CDR2 SQIVND (reference sequence). The CDR3 nucleotides read TGTGCCAGTAGCACAGGGGGCGTCAATGGCTACACCTTC. Protein: CASSTGGVNGYTF. Full variable domain (outside the CDR3, taken from reference TRBV19 and TRBJ1-2): DGGITQSPKYLFRKEGQNVTLSCEQNLNHDAMYWYRQDPGQGLRLIYYSQIVNDFQKGDIAEGYSVSREKKESFPLTVTSAQKNPTAFYLCASSTGGVNGYTFGSGTRLTVV.

This clone has just one count. The chain employs TRBV5-1 and TRBJ2-2; D call uncertain. The length of the CDR3 is 12 residues. Germline CDR1 is SGHRS and CDR2 is YFSETQ. The V and J ends lost 6 bases and 4 bases respectively, with 7 bases between them. The chain's CDR3 is CASNVGTGELFF. The DNA for the CDR3 is TGCGCCAGCAATGTCGGCACCGGGGAGCTGTTTTTT.

The chain recombines TRBV5-1 with TRBJ2-3, with 9 bases identical to TRBD2. Per the germline V gene, CDR1 is SGHRS and CDR2 is YFSETQ. The CDR3 sequence is 16 residues long. With 0 bases clipped from V and 5 bases from J, the junction kept 7 bases outside the gene matches. DNA for the CDR3: TGCGCCAGCAGCTTGGCCGCGGGAGGGCGTTTAGATACGCAGTATTTT. Translating gives CASSLAAGGRLDTQYF.

The chain has TRBV9 and TRBJ2-3, with 9 positions matching TRBD2. CDR1 is SGDLS and CDR2 is YYNGEE in the germline V gene. The trim removed 3 bases at V and 0 bases at J, leaving 8 bases unmatched. This CDR3 has 17 amino acids. CDR3 sequence: CASSEGSGRRSTDTQYF. CDR3 DNA sequence: TGTGCCAGCAGCGAGGGTAGCGGGAGACGGAGCACAGATACGCAGTATTTT.

V and J are TRBV19 and TRBJ1-1, with D hard to call. CDR3 length: 13 amino acids. Trimming pared 3 bases from V and 4 bases from J, leaving 9 bases between. Germline-derived CDR1 and CDR2 are LNHDA and SQIVND (reference sequence). The CDR3 reads CASSMCGPTEAFF. For the CDR3, the DNA is TGTGCCAGTAGTATGTGTGGCCCCACTGAAGCTTTCTTT.

Notes on this clone: One end of the junction does not line up with germline, which may come from a read error. The V and J genes are TRBV7-4 and TRBJ2-1, with TRBD1 identical over 7 bases. CDR3 size: 16 residues. CDR1 and CDR2 from the germline V gene are SGHVT and SQSDAQ. The CDR3 DNA is TGTGCCGGCAGCTTAATCCGGGACAGCGGATACAATGAGCAGTTCTTC. Amino acids: CAGSLIRDSGYNEQFF.

The chain couples TRBV28 to TRBJ2-5; 7 bases fit TRBD2. There are 13 residues in the CDR3. CDR1 is MDHEN, CDR2 SYDVKM, per germline. V dropped 7 bases and J dropped 2; count of bases not matched to a gene: 4. CDR3 sequence: CASTLAVQETQYF. The CDR3 nucleotides are TGTGCCAGCACCCTAGCGGTTCAAGAGACCCAGTACTTC.

This clone showed up just once. This chain connects TRBV5-4 to TRBJ2-7; 10 nucleotides line up with TRBD1. This CDR3 has 15 amino acids. J lost 3 bases, V lost 4 bases, and 7 bases had no gene match. Germline V lookup: CDR1 SGHNT, CDR2 YYREEE (reference sequence). The CDR3 DNA reads TGTGCCAGCAGCAGAGACAGGGGGCGCAGCTACGAGCAGTACTTC. It yields the protein CASSRDRGRSYEQYF.

The chain links TRBV6-1 to TRBJ2-1; a weak D match, TRBD2 (5 bases). The CDR3 contains 15 residues. V lost 1 base to trimming and J lost 2 bases, with 9 bases between them. Germline values: CDR1 MNHNS, CDR2 SASEGT. CDR3 amino acids: CASSEGRGTYNEQFF. CDR3 in DNA: TGTGCCAGCAGTGAAGGTCGGGGTACCTACAATGAGCAGTTCTTC.

This chain links TRBV6-5 with TRBJ2-5; the D gene is possibly TRBD2 (5 bases). V was pared by 6 bases and J by 3 bases, with 17 bases between. The length of the CDR3 is 15 residues. Per germline, CDR1 MNHEY and CDR2 SVGAGI. The CDR3 sequence: CASSRRPRKEETQYF. For the CDR3, the DNA is TGTGCCAGCAGCCGGAGGCCGAGAAAAGAAGAGACCCAGTACTTC.

The chain links TRBV29-1 to TRBJ1-2; D may be TRBD1 (6 bases). Trimming left V 2 bases short and J 4 bases short, with 20 bases between. CDR1 is SQVTM, CDR2 ANQGSEA, per germline. The CDR3 is 16 residues long. CDR3 coding DNA: TGCAGCGTTGAAACAGGGTATGGGGAAAGCGGCTATGGCTACACCTTC. Its translation is CSVETGYGESGYGYTF.

This clone was counted once. This sequence joins TRBV7-2 and TRBJ2-7; 7 bases match TRBD2. Per the germline V gene, CDR1 is SGHTA and CDR2 is FQGNSA. With 1 base clipped from V and 4 bases from J, the junction kept 10 bases outside the gene matches. The CDR3 has 16 amino acids. The CDR3 sequence: CASSLGTRWAGYEQYF. DNA of the CDR3: TGTGCCAGCAGCTTAGGGACTAGATGGGCTGGGTACGAGCAGTACTTC.

The chain couples TRBV5-4 to TRBJ2-1, with 7 bases identical to TRBD2. CDR3 length: 19 amino acids. J gave up 6 bases and V 0 bases, and 18 bases lay outside the gene matches. CDR1 is SGHNT, CDR2 YYREEE, per germline (reference sequence). CDR3 region: CASSLVSHFPGPGGNEQFF. Here the CDR3 DNA reads TGTGCCAGCAGCTTGGTATCCCACTTCCCGGGGCCGGGGGGCAATGAGCAGTTCTTC.

J is TRBJ2-7 and V is TRBV5-5; the match to TRBD1 covers 7 bases. Germline values: CDR1 SGHKS, CDR2 YYEKEE (reference sequence). The CDR3 extends over 13 amino acids. The junction had 11 bases not matched to a gene; V was cut back by 9 bases and J by 5 bases. CDR3 amino acids: CAIYLGQDNEQYF. Here the CDR3 DNA reads TGTGCCATCTATCTCGGACAGGACAACGAGCAGTACTTC. The full variable domain, rest sourced from reference TRBV5-5 and TRBJ2-7, is DAGVTQSPTHLIKTRGQQVTLRCSPISGHKSVSWYQQVLGQGPQFIFQYYEKEERGRGNFPDRFSARQFPNYSSELNVNALLLGDSALYLCAIYLGQDNEQYFGPGTRLTVT.

The J gene is TRBJ2-7, the V gene TRBV28; 7 bases map to TRBD1. Trimming removed 3 bases from V and 2 bases from J; junction bases left unmatched: 4. Germline assignment: CDR1 MDHEN and CDR2 SYDVKM. The CDR3 has 14 residues. The CDR3 bases are TGTGCCAGCAGTTTGGGCCAGGGGGCCTACGAGCAGTACTTC. Translation: CASSLGQGAYEQYF.

The DNA for the CDR3 is TGTGCCAGTAGTATACGGACAGGGCATAGCAATCAGCCCCAGCATTTT. It specifies CASSIRTGHSNQPQHF. The J gene is TRBJ1-5, the V gene TRBV19; 8 nucleotides match TRBD1. The CDR3 consists of 16 residues. The V gene's germline CDR1 is LNHDA and CDR2 SQIVND (reference sequence). The J segment lost 0 bases and the V segment lost 2 bases, leaving 3 bases of the junction unmatched.

The chain uses TRBV5-1 and TRBJ2-7; 7 positions agree with TRBD1. The CDR3 has 15 amino acids. The trim removed 4 bases at V and 0 bases at J, leaving 7 bases unmatched. Germline V CDR1 and CDR2: SGHRS, YFSETQ. In nucleotides, the CDR3 is TGCGCCAGCAGCCTAGACAGGGCGCCCTCCTACGAGCAGTACTTC. Encoded protein: CASSLDRAPSYEQYF. Full variable domain (remainder filled in from reference TRBV5-1 and TRBJ2-7): KAGVTQTPRYLIKTRGQQVTLSCSPISGHRSVSWYQQTPGQGLQFLFEYFSETQRNKGNFPGRFSGRQFSNSRSEMNVSTLELGDSALYLCASSLDRAPSYEQYFGPGTRLTVT.

The J gene is TRBJ1-1, the V gene TRBV11-2; TRBD1 matches at 7 bases. The germline V gene has CDR1 SGHAT and CDR2 FQNNGV. V lost 4 bases and J lost 10; bases outside the gene matches: 15. This CDR3 is built from 15 residues. The chain's CDR3 is CASSSMTGFPALAFF. Here the CDR3 DNA reads TGTGCCAGCAGCTCCATGACAGGGTTTCCCGCCTTAGCTTTCTTT.

The rearrangement uses TRBV29-1 and TRBJ1-2; TRBD1 agrees at 7 bases. There are 12 residues in the CDR3. The germline V gene has CDR1 SQVTM and CDR2 ANQGSEA. The trim removed 7 bases at V and 8 bases at J, leaving 10 bases unmatched. The CDR3 spells CSAGPGGRGYTF. In nucleotides, the CDR3 is TGCAGCGCCGGCCCAGGGGGACGGGGCTACACCTTC.

The chain couples TRBV12-5 to TRBJ2-1; a possible D gene is TRBD1 (5 bases). Trimming pared 0 bases from V and 7 bases from J, leaving 16 bases between. Per the germline V gene, CDR1 is LGHNT and CDR2 is FRNRAP. The CDR3 loop spans 16 amino acids. The CDR3 reads CASGLVGRVNRNEQFF. The CDR3 bases are TGTGCTAGTGGTTTGGTGGGCAGGGTCAATCGGAATGAGCAGTTCTTC.

This chain links TRBV11-2 with TRBJ1-1, with a weak D call TRBD1 (5 bases). Per the germline V gene, CDR1 is SGHAT and CDR2 is FQNNGV. Trimming removed 0 bases at V and 6 bases at J, with 14 bases between. CDR3 size: 15 residues. In nucleotides, the CDR3 is TGTGCCAGCAGCTTAGATGGGGGAGGGTTGGCTGAAGCTTTCTTT. This codes for CASSLDGGGLAEAFF.

The table lists this clone with a count of one. The V and J genes are TRBV19 and TRBJ1-1, with 11 nucleotides matching TRBD1. This CDR3 has 16 amino acids. Trimming cost V 7 bases and J 3 bases; bases outside gene matches: 10. Germline CDR1 LNHDA, CDR2 SQIVND (reference sequence). The DNA of the CDR3 is TGTGCCAGTACCCCCGAGGGGACAGGGGGGGACACTGAAGCTTTCTTT. Protein: CASTPEGTGGDTEAFF.

This clone was detected a few times. V and J are TRBV4-1 and TRBJ1-4; weak D call: TRBD1 (6 bases). Trimming removed 1 base from V and 7 bases from J, with 16 bases in between. This CDR3 is built from 16 residues. Per the germline V gene, CDR1 is MGHRA and CDR2 is YSYEKL. The CDR3 coding sequence is TGCGCCAGCAGCCAAGCCTCCGGGACAATTCGTGAAAAACTGTTTTTT. Encoded protein: CASSQASGTIREKLFF.

The count of this clone is one. The chain is built from TRBV29-1 and TRBJ2-7, with D possibly TRBD1 on 5 matching bases. Between the trimmed V and J ends, which lost 6 bases and 3 bases, there was a span of 9 bases. The CDR3 has 11 amino acids. Germline V gene lookup returns CDR1 SQVTM and CDR2 ANQGSEA. DNA for the CDR3: TGCAGCGTACAAAGGGGCTACGAGCAGTACTTC. Protein sequence: CSVQRGYEQYF.